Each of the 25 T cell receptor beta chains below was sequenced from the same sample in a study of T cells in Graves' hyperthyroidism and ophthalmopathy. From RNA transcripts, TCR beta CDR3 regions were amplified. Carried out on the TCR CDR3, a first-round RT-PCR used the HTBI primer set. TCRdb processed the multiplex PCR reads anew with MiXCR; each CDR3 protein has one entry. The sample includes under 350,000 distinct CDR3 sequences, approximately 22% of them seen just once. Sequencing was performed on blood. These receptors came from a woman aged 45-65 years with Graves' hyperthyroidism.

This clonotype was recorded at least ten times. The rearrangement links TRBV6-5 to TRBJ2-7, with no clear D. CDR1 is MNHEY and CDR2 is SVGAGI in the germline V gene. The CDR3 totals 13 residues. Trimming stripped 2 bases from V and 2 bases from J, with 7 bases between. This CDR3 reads CASSYGRTYEQYF. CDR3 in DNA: TGTGCCAGCAGTTACGGACGTACCTACGAGCAGTACTTC.

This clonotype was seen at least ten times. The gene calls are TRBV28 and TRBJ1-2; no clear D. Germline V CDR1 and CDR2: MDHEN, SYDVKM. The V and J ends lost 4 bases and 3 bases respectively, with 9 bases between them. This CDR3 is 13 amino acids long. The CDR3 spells CASSSTPYYGYTF. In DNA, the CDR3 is TGTGCCAGCAGTTCCACCCCCTACTATGGCTACACCTTC.

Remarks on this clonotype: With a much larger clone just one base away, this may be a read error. CDR3 nucleotide sequence: TGTGCCAGCAGTTTAAGTAGCAGGGCGGGAGAGGAGACCCGGTACTTC. It is translated as CASSLSSRAGEETRYF. The chain recombines TRBV28 with TRBJ2-5, with TRBD2 identical over 7 bases. The V gene's germline CDR1 is MDHEN and CDR2 SYDVKM. CDR3 length: 16 residues.

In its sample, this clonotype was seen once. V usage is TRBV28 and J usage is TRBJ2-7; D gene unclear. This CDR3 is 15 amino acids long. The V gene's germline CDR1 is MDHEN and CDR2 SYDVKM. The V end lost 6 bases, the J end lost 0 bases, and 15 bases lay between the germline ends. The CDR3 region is CASSTPKASSYEQYF. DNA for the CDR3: TGTGCCAGCAGCACTCCCAAAGCTAGCTCCTACGAGCAGTACTTC.

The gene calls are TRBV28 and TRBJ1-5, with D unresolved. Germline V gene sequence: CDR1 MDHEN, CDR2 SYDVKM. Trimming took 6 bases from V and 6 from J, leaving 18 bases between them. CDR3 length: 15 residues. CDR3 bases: TGTGCCAGCAGGTTTTCGGCAGGCCCACTTCAGCCCCAGCATTTT. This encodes CASRFSAGPLQPQHF.

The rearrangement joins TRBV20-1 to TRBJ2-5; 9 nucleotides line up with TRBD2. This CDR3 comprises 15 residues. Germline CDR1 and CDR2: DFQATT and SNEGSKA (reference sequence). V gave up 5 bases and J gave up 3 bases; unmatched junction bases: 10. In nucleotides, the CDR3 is TGCAGTGCTCGCCCTGGGGCTAGCGGGGAAGAGACCCAGTACTTC. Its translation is CSARPGASGEETQYF.

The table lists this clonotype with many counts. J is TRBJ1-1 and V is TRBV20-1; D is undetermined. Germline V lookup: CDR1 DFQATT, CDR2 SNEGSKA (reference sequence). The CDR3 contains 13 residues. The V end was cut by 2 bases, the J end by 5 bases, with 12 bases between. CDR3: CSARRGYRTEAFF. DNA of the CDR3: TGCAGTGCTAGACGAGGGTATAGGACTGAAGCTTTCTTT.

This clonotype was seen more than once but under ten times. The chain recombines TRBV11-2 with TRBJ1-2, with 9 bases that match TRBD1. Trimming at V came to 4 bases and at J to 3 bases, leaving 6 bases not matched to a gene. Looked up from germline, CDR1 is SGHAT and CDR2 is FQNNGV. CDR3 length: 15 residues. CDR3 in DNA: TGTGCCAGCAGCTCCCCGGGACAGGGTGACTATGGCTACACCTTC. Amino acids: CASSSPGQGDYGYTF.

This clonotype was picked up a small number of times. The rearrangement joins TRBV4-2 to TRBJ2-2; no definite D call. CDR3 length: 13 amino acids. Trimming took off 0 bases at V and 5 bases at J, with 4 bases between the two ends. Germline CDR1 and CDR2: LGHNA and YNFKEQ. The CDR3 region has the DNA TGTGCCAGCAGCCAAGATCGTACCGGGGAGCTGTTTTTT. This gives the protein CASSQDRTGELFF.

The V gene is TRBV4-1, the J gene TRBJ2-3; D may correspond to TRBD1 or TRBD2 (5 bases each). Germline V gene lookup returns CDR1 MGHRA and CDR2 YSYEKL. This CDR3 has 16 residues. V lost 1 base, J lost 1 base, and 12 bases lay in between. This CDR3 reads CASSQGFGTGTDTQYF. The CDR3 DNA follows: TGCGCCAGCAGCCAAGGGTTCGGGACGGGCACAGATACGCAGTATTTT.

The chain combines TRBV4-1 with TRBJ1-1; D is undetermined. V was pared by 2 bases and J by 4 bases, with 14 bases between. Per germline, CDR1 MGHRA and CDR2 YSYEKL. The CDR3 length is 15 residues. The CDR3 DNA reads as TGCGCCAGCAGCCAACTTAGGACGGATCCCACTGAAGCTTTCTTT. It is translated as CASSQLRTDPTEAFF.

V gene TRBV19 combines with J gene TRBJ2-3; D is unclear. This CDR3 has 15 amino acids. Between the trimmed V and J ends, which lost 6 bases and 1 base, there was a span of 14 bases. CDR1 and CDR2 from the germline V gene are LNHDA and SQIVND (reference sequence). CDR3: CASSPGRIGTDTQYF. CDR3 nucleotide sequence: TGTGCCAGTAGCCCCGGACGGATCGGCACAGATACGCAGTATTTT.

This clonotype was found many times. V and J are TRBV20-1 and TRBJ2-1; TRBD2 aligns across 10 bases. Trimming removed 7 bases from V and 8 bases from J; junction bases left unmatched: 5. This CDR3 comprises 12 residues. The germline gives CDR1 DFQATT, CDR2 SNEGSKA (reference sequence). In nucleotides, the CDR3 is TGCAGTGGGGTAGCGGGAGGCGATGAGCAGTTCTTC. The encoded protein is CSGVAGGDEQFF.

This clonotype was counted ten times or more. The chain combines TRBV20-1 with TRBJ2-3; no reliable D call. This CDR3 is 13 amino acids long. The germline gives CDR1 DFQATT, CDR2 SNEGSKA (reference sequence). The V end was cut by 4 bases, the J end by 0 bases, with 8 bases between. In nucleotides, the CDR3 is TGCAGTGCTATTCTGGGAAGCACAGATACGCAGTATTTT. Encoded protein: CSAILGSTDTQYF.

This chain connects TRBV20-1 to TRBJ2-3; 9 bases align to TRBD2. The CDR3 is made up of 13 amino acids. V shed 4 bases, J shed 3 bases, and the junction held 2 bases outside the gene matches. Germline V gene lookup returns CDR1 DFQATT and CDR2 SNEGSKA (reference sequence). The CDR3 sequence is CSATSGGTDTQYF. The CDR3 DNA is TGCAGTGCTACGAGCGGGGGGACAGATACGCAGTATTTT.

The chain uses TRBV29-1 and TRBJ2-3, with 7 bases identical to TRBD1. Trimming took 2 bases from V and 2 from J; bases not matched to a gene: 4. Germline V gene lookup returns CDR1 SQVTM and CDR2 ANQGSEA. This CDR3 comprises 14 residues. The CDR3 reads CSVETGAVTDTQYF. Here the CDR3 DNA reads TGCAGCGTTGAAACAGGGGCTGTCACAGATACGCAGTATTTT.

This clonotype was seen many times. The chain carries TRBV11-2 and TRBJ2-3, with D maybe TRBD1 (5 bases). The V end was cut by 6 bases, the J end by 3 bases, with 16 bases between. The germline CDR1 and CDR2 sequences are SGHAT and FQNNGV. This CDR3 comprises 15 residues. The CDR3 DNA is TGTGCCAGCAGTTTAAGGGGCGCAGGAACAGATACGCAGTATTTT. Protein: CASSLRGAGTDTQYF. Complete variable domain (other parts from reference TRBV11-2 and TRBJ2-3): EAGVAQSPRYKIIEKRQSVAFWCNPISGHATLYWYQQILGQGPKLLIQFQNNGVVDDSQLPKDRFSAERLKGVDSTLKIQPAKLEDSAVYLCASSLRGAGTDTQYFGPGTRLTVL.

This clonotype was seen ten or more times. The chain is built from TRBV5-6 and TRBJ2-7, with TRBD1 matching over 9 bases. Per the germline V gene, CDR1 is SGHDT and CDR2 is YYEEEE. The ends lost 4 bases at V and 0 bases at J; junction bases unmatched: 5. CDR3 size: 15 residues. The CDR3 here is CASSLGQGISYEQYF. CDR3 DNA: TGTGCCAGCAGCCTGGGACAGGGAATCTCCTACGAGCAGTACTTC. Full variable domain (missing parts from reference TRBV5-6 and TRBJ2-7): DAGVTQSPTHLIKTRGQQVTLRCSPKSGHDTVSWYQQALGQGPQFIFQYYEEEERQRGNFPDRFSGHQFPNYSSELNVNALLLGDSALYLCASSLGQGISYEQYFGPGTRLTVT.

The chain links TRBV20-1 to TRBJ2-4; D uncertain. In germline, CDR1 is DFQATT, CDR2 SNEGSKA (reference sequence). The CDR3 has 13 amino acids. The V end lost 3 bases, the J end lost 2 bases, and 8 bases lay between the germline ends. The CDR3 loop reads CSASSTSKNIQYF. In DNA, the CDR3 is TGCAGTGCTAGTTCAACCTCCAAAAACATTCAGTACTTC.

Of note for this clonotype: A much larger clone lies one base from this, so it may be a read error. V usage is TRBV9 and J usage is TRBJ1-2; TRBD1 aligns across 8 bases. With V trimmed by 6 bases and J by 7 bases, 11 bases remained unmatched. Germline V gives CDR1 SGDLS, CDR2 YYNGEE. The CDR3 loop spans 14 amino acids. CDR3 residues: CASNTGQGDCGYTF. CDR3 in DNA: TGTGCCAGCAACACAGGACAGGGAGACTGTGGCTACACCTTC.

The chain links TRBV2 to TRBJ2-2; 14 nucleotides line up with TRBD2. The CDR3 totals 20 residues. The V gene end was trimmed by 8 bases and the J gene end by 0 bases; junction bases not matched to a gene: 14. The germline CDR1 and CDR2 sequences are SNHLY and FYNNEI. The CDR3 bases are TGTGCCAGCTCATCGGCCGGGACTAGCGGGAGTTTGGCGAACACCGGGGAGCTGTTTTTT. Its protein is CASSSAGTSGSLANTGELFF.

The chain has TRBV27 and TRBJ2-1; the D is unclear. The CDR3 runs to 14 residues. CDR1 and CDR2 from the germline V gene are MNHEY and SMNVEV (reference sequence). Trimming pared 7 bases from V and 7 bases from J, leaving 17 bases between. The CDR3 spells CASKNLRGHNEQFF. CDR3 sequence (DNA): TGTGCCAGCAAGAACCTGCGTGGGCATAATGAGCAGTTCTTC.

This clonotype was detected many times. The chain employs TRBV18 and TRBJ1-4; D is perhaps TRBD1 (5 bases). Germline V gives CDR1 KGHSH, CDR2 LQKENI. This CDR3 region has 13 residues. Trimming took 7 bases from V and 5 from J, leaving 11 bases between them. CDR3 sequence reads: CASLRDGNEKLFF. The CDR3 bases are TGTGCCAGCTTACGGGACGGAAATGAAAAACTGTTTTTT.

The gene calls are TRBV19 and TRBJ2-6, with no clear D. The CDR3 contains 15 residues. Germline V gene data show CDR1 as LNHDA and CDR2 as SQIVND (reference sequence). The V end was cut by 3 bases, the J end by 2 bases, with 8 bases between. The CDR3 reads CASSIIGPGANVLTF. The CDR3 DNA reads TGTGCCAGTAGTATTATTGGGCCTGGGGCCAACGTCCTGACTTTC.

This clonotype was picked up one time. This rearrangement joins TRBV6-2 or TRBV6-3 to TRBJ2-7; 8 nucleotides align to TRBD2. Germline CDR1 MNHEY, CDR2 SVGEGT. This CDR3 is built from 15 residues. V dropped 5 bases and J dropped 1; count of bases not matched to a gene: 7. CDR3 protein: CASSTSGRESYEQYF. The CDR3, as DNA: TGTGCCAGCAGTACCAGCGGGAGAGAATCCTACGAGCAGTACTTC.